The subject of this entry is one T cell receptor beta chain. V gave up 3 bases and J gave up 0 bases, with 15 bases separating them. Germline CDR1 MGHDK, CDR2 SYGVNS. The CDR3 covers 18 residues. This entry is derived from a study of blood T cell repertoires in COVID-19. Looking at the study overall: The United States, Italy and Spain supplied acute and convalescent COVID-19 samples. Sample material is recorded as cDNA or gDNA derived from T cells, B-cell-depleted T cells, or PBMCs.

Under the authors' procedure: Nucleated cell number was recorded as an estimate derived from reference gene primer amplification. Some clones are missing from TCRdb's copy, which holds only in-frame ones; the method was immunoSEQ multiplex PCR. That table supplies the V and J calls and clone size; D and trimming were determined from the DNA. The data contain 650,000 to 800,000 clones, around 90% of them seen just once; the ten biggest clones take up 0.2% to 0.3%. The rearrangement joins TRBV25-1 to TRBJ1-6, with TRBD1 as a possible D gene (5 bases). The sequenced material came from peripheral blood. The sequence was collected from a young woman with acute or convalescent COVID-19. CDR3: CASSDNKGLSSYNSPLHF. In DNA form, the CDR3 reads TGTGCCAGCAGTGATAATAAGGGGCTGAGCTCCTATAATTCACCCCTCCACTTT.